What follows is one TCR beta chain and its context. What it recognizes is unknown. This specimen comes from a study of beta chain features in type 1 diabetes. The study reverse transcribed the entire isolated RNA, so it sequenced expressed TCRB transcripts. Some clones are missing from TCRdb's copy, which holds only in-frame ones; the method was immunoSEQ multiplex PCR. Here the sample spans hundreds of thousands of clones, over 12% being singletons. CDR1 and CDR2 (germline): MNHNS, SASEGT. The CDR3 has 15 amino acids. The V and J ends lost 6 bases and 4 bases, in that order; junction bases with no gene match: 7. Study observations and caveats: Cells carrying high TCR expression could end up over-represented when cDNA is sequenced. The study found moderately but significantly shorter TCRB CDR3s in all four CD4+ subsets of Type 1 diabetes patients. Naive, central memory and regulatory TCRB repertoires appeared more similar among patients than healthy donors.

Sorting with CD45RO/CCR7/CD25/CD127/CD95/CD27 yielded naive, central memory, regulatory and stem-like memory CD4+ cells. Sample: naive CD4+ T cells from blood. The sequence derives from a young man with type 1 diabetes. The chain combines TRBV6-1 with TRBJ2-1; TRBD1 matches 9 bases. The CDR3 reads CASSPGQGPYNEQFF. CDR3 nucleotides: TGTGCCAGCAGCCCGGGACAGGGCCCTTACAATGAGCAGTTCTTC.